This is a list of T cell receptor beta chains from one sample in a study of T cell repertoires in cytomegalovirus infection. TCRdb called the reads again in MiXCR, with one record for every CDR3 protein. The repertoire has hundreds of thousands of distinct CDR3 sequences, about a sixth of them found once; the top ten carry around 12%. Sequenced sample: PBMCs. These receptors originate from a human donor in good health (CMV status not recorded). Some clones in this sample may be carry-over from other donors' samples. CDR3s include the opening cysteine and the closing phenylalanine or tryptophan. A D gene is named only where the DNA matches it firmly. Rows may omit the clone size; those that give it use once, few, many or a size class.

CDR3nt,CDR3aa,abundance,len,j_gene,v_gene,d_gene
TGTGCCAGCTCTCCGGGACTAGTCCCCGGGGAGCTGTTTTTT,CASSPGLVPGELFF,few,14,TRBJ2-2,TRBV25-1,TRBD2
TGTGCCAGCAGTTCGCCCCAGGGAAACACCGGGGAGCTGTTTTTT,CASSSPQGNTGELFF,few,15,TRBJ2-2,TRBV28,NA
TGTGCCAGTAGTATTGGCGGGGGGGCTCGTGAGACCCAGTACTTC,CASSIGGGARETQYF,NA,15,TRBJ2-5,TRBV19,TRBD2
TGTGCCAGCAGCTTATCCCTAGCCTTCAATCAGCCCCAGCATTTT,CASSLSLAFNQPQHF,many,15,TRBJ1-5,TRBV7-2,NA
TGTGCCAGCAGCACAAGACTAGGAAGTGGGAGCGAGCAGTACTTC,CASSTRLGSGSEQYF,many,15,TRBJ2-7,TRBV7-2,NA
TGCAGTGCTACCCAAACAGGGGGTAACTATGGCTACACCTTC,CSATQTGGNYGYTF,few,14,TRBJ1-2,TRBV20-1,TRBD1
TGCAGCGCCTCAACTTACAATGAGCAGTTCTTC,CSASTYNEQFF,NA,11,TRBJ2-1,TRBV29-1,NA
TGTGCCAGCAGCCCTCGGACAGGGTATGGCTACACCTTC,CASSPRTGYGYTF,many,13,TRBJ1-2,TRBV5-6,TRBD1
TGTGCCATCAGTGAGCTTCCGAACACCGGGGAGCTGTTTTTT,CAISELPNTGELFF,NA,14,TRBJ2-2,TRBV10-3,NA
TGTGCCAGCAGCTTAGTCCCCCGACAGGGGAGGGGGACTGAAGCTTTCTTT,CASSLVPRQGRGTEAFF,many,17,TRBJ1-1,TRBV7-6,TRBD1
TGTGCCAGCAGCTCAGGGGGCACGAACACAGATACGCAGTATTTT,CASSSGGTNTDTQYF,few,15,TRBJ2-3,TRBV5-4,TRBD1
TGTGCCAGTAGTATAGAACCCCCAGGGGGCTACGATCATGAGCAGTTCTTC,CASSIEPPGGYDHEQFF,NA,17,TRBJ2-1,TRBV19,TRBD1
TGTGCCAGCAGTTTATCCTACAGGGCTCAAGAGACCCAGTACTTC,CASSLSYRAQETQYF,NA,15,TRBJ2-5,TRBV28,NA
TGTGCCAGCAGCGGCTTAGGTCCAGGGTCCGTGGATGGCTACACCTTC,CASSGLGPGSVDGYTF,NA,16,TRBJ1-2,TRBV7-9,NA
TGTGCCAGTAGTACGATCTCGACCCTCAGTCAAGATACGCAGTATTTT,CASSTISTLSQDTQYF,many,16,TRBJ2-3,TRBV19,NA
TGTGCCAGCAGCCAAGGTGGGACAGACGTATACGAGCAGTACTTC,CASSQGGTDVYEQYF,many,15,TRBJ2-7,TRBV7-2,TRBD1
TGTGCCAGCGCTTTAAAGCCGGGCCAAAATCAGCCCCAGCATTTT,CASALKPGQNQPQHF,few,15,TRBJ1-5,TRBV18,NA
TGTGCCAGCAGTTACTTTGGAGTGTTGAAGGGGAACACTGAAGCTTTCTTT,CASSYFGVLKGNTEAFF,NA,17,TRBJ1-1,TRBV6-5,NA
TGTGCCAGCAGCTTCCGACAGGGTACTACTGGGGCCAACGTCCTGACTTTC,CASSFRQGTTGANVLTF,NA,17,TRBJ2-6,TRBV7-8,TRBD1
TGTGCCAGCAATCGGGGCGGGAGCAATCAGCCCCAGCATTTT,CASNRGGSNQPQHF,NA,14,TRBJ1-5,TRBV28,NA
TGTGCCAGCAGTTTAAGGGCGGGGGGGCCTTTCACAGATACGCAGTATTTT,CASSLRAGGPFTDTQYF,many,17,TRBJ2-3,TRBV12-3/TRBV12-4,TRBD2
TGTGCCAGCTCACCACGTGAACAGGCTGATGGCGGGGAGCTGTTTTTT,CASSPREQADGGELFF,NA,16,TRBJ2-2,TRBV18,NA
TGTGCCAGTAGTCAGGACAGGCAAAACACTGAAGCTTTCTTT,CASSQDRQNTEAFF,few,14,TRBJ1-1,TRBV19,TRBD1
TGTGCCAGCAGCCAGGGGTATGGTGAAAAACTGTTTTTT,CASSQGYGEKLFF,few,13,TRBJ1-4,TRBV7-9,NA
TGTGCCAGCAGTCGATGGTCTTACGAGCAGTACTTC,CASSRWSYEQYF,NA,12,TRBJ2-7,TRBV7-4,NA
TGTGCCAGCAGCTTAGAGACAGGGGCCCCCTACGAGCAGTACTTC,CASSLETGAPYEQYF,many,15,TRBJ2-7,TRBV7-2,TRBD1
TGTGCCAGCAGCCAAGATTTCCGACAGCAGCCAACTAATGAAAAACTGTTTTTT,CASSQDFRQQPTNEKLFF,many,18,TRBJ1-4,TRBV4-2,NA
TGTGCCAGCACCTCCGCTAGCGGGGGGGAAGAGACCCAGTACTTC,CASTSASGGEETQYF,few,15,TRBJ2-5,TRBV28,TRBD2
TGCAGCGTCGGACAGGTTGAGGAGACCCAGTACTTC,CSVGQVEETQYF,few,12,TRBJ2-5,TRBV29-1,TRBD1
TGTGCCAGCAGCCCCCAGCCAGGCGGGGGCACTGAAGCTTTCTTT,CASSPQPGGGTEAFF,many,15,TRBJ1-1,TRBV7-2,NA
TGTGCCAGCAGTCCCCGGGCCCAAGAGACCCAGTACTTC,CASSPRAQETQYF,few,13,TRBJ2-5,TRBV6-2/TRBV6-3,NA
TGTGCCACCAGCAGAGATCCCGGACAGGGGAGGTGGGAGCAGTACTTC,CATSRDPGQGRWEQYF,many,16,TRBJ2-7,TRBV15,TRBD1
TGTGCCAGCAGCTTTCCACAGACTAGCGGGAGTATTAATGAGCAGTTCTTC,CASSFPQTSGSINEQFF,NA,17,TRBJ2-1,TRBV7-6,TRBD2
TGTGCCAGCACGGGGGGACTCTCGGTTGATACGCAGTATTTT,CASTGGLSVDTQYF,many,14,TRBJ2-3,TRBV25-1,TRBD2
TGTGCCAGCAAAGAGACAGGGAGCACAGATACGCAGTATTTT,CASKETGSTDTQYF,many,14,TRBJ2-3,TRBV7-2,TRBD1
TGTGCCATCCACGGGGGCGCATCAACGGTAGGGTACACCTTC,CAIHGGASTVGYTF,NA,14,TRBJ1-2,TRBV10-3,NA
TGCAGTGCCCAACCGGGGGGCCGGGGCAATCAGCCCCAGCATTTT,CSAQPGGRGNQPQHF,few,15,TRBJ1-5,TRBV20-1,NA
TGCGCCAGCAGCCAAGGTCTGACATTGCTTAGGGGGGCCCAGCATTTT,CASSQGLTLLRGAQHF,many,16,TRBJ1-5,TRBV4-1,NA
TGTGCCAGCAGCGGCGGGGGGCCACAAGAGACCCAGTACTTC,CASSGGGPQETQYF,few,14,TRBJ2-5,TRBV27,TRBD2
TGTGCCAGCAGCAGAGACGGAAACTCTGGAAACACCATATATTTT,CASSRDGNSGNTIYF,many,15,TRBJ1-3,TRBV7-2,NA
TGTGCCAGCAGCTTGGCAGGGGAAAAGACCCAGTACTTC,CASSLAGEKTQYF,many,13,TRBJ2-5,TRBV7-9,NA
TGCGCCAGCAGCTTAGGACAGTTCGGCTCTGGAAACACCATATATTTT,CASSLGQFGSGNTIYF,few,16,TRBJ1-3,TRBV4-3,NA
TGTGCCAGCAGTTACTCCGAGGGAAACACAGATACGCAGTATTTT,CASSYSEGNTDTQYF,many,15,TRBJ2-3,TRBV6-2/TRBV6-3,NA
TGTGCCAGCAGCTTAGAGGTGCGCAATGAGCAGTTCTTC,CASSLEVRNEQFF,many,13,TRBJ2-1,TRBV7-9,NA
TGCGCCAGCAGCCAAGACGTAGAGACCCAGTACTTC,CASSQDVETQYF,NA,12,TRBJ2-5,TRBV4-1,NA
TGTGCCGTCAGGGGTACTGGAAACACCATATATTTT,CAVRGTGNTIYF,NA,12,TRBJ1-3,TRBV28,NA
TGTGCCAGCAGGGCTGGACAGGGGAGTAATTCACCCCTCCACTTT,CASRAGQGSNSPLHF,NA,15,TRBJ1-6,TRBV7-8,TRBD1
TGCAGCGGAGAAAGCGACTCGACCGGATCCTACAATGAGCAGTTCTTC,CSGESDSTGSYNEQFF,NA,16,TRBJ2-1,TRBV29-1,NA
TGTGCCAGCAGCTTAGAAGGGGTTAGAAACGAGCAGTACTTC,CASSLEGVRNEQYF,many,14,TRBJ2-7,TRBV7-2,NA
TGTGCCAGCAGCCAAACTGGGGCGCCGGGGGAGCTGTTTTTT,CASSQTGAPGELFF,NA,14,TRBJ2-2,TRBV4-2,NA
TGTGCCAGCACCGCTCGAGGGACGGACTATGGCTACACCTTC,CASTARGTDYGYTF,many,14,TRBJ1-2,TRBV12-3/TRBV12-4,NA
TGTGCCAGCAGTTTAGTTCGAGGACAAGGAGCTTTCTTT,CASSLVRGQGAFF,many,13,TRBJ1-1,TRBV12-3/TRBV12-4,NA
TGTGCCAGCAGTTCCACAGGGTATGGGGAGCTGTTTTTT,CASSSTGYGELFF,NA,13,TRBJ2-2,TRBV28,NA
TGTGCCAGCAGTGTAACAAACAGGGGGCGCTCATCCGAGCAGTACTTC,CASSVTNRGRSSEQYF,NA,16,TRBJ2-7,TRBV6-1,TRBD1
TGCGCCAGCAGCCAAGATGTGGGGGAAGATCAGCCCCAGCATTTT,CASSQDVGEDQPQHF,NA,15,TRBJ1-5,TRBV4-1,NA
TGTGCCAGCAGCTTTAACGCAGGGGGCACCGGGGAGCTGTTTTTT,CASSFNAGGTGELFF,few,15,TRBJ2-2,TRBV7-9,TRBD1
TGTGCCAGCAGTTCCTCCCGTGGGGAGTACGAGCAGTACTTC,CASSSSRGEYEQYF,NA,14,TRBJ2-7,TRBV12-3/TRBV12-4,NA
TGCAGTGCTAGATTCAGGGATACGCAGTATTTT,CSARFRDTQYF,few,11,TRBJ2-3,TRBV20-1,NA
TGTGCCAGCAGTTTATCACCGGGCCTTAACTATGGCTACACCTTC,CASSLSPGLNYGYTF,many,15,TRBJ1-2,TRBV28,NA
TGTGCCAGCAGTTTAAGTACTAGCGGGGGTGGTGAGCAGTTCTTC,CASSLSTSGGGEQFF,many,15,TRBJ2-1,TRBV12-3/TRBV12-4,TRBD2